These 6 T cell receptor beta chains came from one sample sequenced in a study of blood T cell repertoires in COVID-19. Libraries were prepared by immunoSEQ multiplex PCR; TCRdb keeps only in-frame clonotypes and omits some of them. In the table there are 150,000 to 200,000 clones, about four fifths of which are singletons. Sequencing was done on a sample of peripheral blood. These receptors originate from a man aged 55 to 69 with acute or convalescent COVID-19.

The chain couples TRBV6-2 or TRBV6-3 to TRBJ2-3; 8 bases align to TRBD2. The CDR3 runs 15 residues. J lost 2 bases, V lost 6 bases, and 7 bases had no gene match. Germline-derived CDR1 and CDR2 are MNHEY and SVGEGT. The CDR3 loop reads CASSPSGGLTDTQYF. Here the CDR3 DNA reads TGTGCCAGCAGCCCTTCGGGGGGGCTCACAGATACGCAGTATTTT.

The chain combines TRBV30 with TRBJ2-2, with TRBD1 matching 7 bases. Losses at the gene ends were 3 bases for V and 6 bases for J; bases not matched to a gene: 4. CDR3 length equals 13 residues. Germline V gene sequence: CDR1 GTSNPN, CDR2 SVGIG (reference sequence). CDR3 coding DNA: TGTGCCTGGAGCCTAACAGGGGCCGGGGAGCTGTTTTTT. It is translated as CAWSLTGAGELFF.

The chain has TRBV5-1 and TRBJ2-3; weak D call: TRBD1 (5 bases). Trimming cost V 4 bases and J 6 bases, with 15 bases left between them. This CDR3 is built from 14 residues. Germline V gene data show CDR1 as SGHRS and CDR2 as YFSETQ. The CDR3 DNA sequence: TGCGCCAGCAGCCTCCGACAGTTTGGGGATACGCAGTATTTT. Its protein product is CASSLRQFGDTQYF.

This chain connects TRBV4-1 to TRBJ2-1, with D perhaps TRBD2 (5 bases). The CDR3 runs to 15 residues. The V end was cut by 0 bases, the J end by 8 bases, with 14 bases between. CDR1 and CDR2 from the germline V gene are MGHRA and YSYEKL. CDR3 residues: CASSQDDRGFYEQFF. DNA for the CDR3: TGCGCCAGCAGCCAAGATGACCGGGGTTTCTATGAGCAGTTCTTC.

The genes are TRBV6-2 or TRBV6-3 and TRBJ2-7, with 9 nucleotides matching TRBD1. Unmatched junction bases numbered 6, after V lost 0 bases and J lost 3 bases. Looked up from germline, CDR1 is MNHEY and CDR2 is SVGEGT. The CDR3 is 16 residues long. The CDR3 nucleotides are TGTGCCAGCAGTTACTCGGAGCCGGGACAGGGCTACGAGCAGTACTTC. Protein product: CASSYSEPGQGYEQYF.

This clone was detected only a few times. The chain links TRBV30 to TRBJ2-7; 9 bases align to TRBD2. This CDR3 region has 17 residues. V lost 4 bases, J lost 2 bases, and 15 bases stayed unmatched. The germline gives CDR1 GTSNPN, CDR2 SVGIG (reference sequence). CDR3 amino acids: CAWTNPPRLAVTYEQYF. CDR3 coding DNA: TGTGCCTGGACCAACCCCCCTCGACTAGCGGTTACCTACGAGCAGTACTTC. The full variable domain, rest sourced from reference TRBV30 and TRBJ2-7, is SQTIHQWPATLVQPVGSPLSLECTVEGTSNPNLYWYRQAAGRGLQLLFYSVGIGQISSEVPQNLSASRPQDRQFILSSKKLLLSDSGFYLCAWTNPPRLAVTYEQYFGPGTRLTVT.